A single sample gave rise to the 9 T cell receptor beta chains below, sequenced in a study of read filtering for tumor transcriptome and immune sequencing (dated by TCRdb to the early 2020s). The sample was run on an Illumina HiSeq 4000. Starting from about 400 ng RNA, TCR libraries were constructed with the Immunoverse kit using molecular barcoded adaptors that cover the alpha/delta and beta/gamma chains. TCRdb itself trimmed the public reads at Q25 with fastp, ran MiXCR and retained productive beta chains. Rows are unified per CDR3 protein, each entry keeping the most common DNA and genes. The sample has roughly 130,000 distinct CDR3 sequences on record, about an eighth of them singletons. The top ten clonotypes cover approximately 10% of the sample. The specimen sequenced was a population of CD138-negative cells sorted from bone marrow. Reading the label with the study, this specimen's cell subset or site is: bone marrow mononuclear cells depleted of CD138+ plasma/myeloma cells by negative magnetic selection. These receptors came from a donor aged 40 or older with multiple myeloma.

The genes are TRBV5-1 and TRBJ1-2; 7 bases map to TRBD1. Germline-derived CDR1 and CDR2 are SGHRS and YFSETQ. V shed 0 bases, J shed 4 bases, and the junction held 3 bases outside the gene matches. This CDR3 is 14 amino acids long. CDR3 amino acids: CASSLGQGSYGYTF. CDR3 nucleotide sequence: TGCGCCAGCAGCTTGGGACAGGGTTCCTATGGCTACACCTTC.

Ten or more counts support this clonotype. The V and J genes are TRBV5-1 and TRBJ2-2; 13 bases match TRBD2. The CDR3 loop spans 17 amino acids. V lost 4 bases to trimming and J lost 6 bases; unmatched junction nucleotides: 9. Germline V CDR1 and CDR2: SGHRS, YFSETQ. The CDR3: CASSPGLAGEGSGELFF. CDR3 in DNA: TGCGCCAGCAGCCCCGGACTAGCGGGAGAGGGGTCCGGGGAGCTGTTTTTT.

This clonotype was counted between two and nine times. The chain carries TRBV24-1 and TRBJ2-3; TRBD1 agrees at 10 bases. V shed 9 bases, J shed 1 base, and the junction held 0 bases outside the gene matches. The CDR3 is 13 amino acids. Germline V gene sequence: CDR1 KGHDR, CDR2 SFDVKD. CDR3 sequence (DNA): TGTGCCACCGGGACAGGGGGCACAGATACGCAGTATTTT. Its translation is CATGTGGTDTQYF.

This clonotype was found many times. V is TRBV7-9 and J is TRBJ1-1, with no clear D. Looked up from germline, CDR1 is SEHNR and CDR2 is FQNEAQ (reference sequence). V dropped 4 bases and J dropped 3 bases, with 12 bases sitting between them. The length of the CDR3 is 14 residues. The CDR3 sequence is CASSSTEDDTEAFF. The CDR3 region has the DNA TGTGCCAGCAGCTCAACAGAGGATGACACTGAAGCTTTCTTT.

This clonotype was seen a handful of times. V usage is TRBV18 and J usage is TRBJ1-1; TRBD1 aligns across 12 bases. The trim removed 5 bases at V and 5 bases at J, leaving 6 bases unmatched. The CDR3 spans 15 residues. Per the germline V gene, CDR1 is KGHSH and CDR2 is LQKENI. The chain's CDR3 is CASSSGQGALTEAFF. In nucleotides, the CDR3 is TGTGCCAGCTCATCGGGACAGGGGGCGTTAACTGAAGCTTTCTTT.

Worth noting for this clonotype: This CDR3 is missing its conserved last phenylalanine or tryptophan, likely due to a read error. As DNA, the CDR3 is TGTGCCATCAGTGAAAGGGTTAATCAGCCCCAGCATCAT. Protein product: CAISERVNQPQHH. This chain joins TRBV10-3 and TRBJ1-5; D uncertain. CDR1 is ENHRY and CDR2 is SYGVKD in the germline V gene. V was cut by 3 bases and J by 4 bases, with 7 bases left in between. The CDR3 loop spans 13 amino acids.

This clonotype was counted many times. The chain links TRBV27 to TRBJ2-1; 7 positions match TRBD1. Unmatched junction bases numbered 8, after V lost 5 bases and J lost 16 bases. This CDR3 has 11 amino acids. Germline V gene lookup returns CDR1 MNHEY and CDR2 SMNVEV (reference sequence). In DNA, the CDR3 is TGTGCCAGCAGTAGGACAGGCCACCTATTCTTC. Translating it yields CASSRTGHLFF.

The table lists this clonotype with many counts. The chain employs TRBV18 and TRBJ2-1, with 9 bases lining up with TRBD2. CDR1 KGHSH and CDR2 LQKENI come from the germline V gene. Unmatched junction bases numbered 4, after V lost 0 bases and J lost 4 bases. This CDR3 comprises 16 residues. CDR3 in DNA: TGTGCCAGCTCACCACCGAGCGGGGGGCGGTACAATGAGCAGTTCTTC. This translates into CASSPPSGGRYNEQFF.

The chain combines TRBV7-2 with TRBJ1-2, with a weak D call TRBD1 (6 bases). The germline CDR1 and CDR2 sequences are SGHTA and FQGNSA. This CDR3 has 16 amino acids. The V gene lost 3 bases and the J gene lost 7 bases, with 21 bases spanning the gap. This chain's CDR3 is CASSLGNLGTIAGYTF. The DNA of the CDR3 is TGTGCCAGCAGCTTGGGGAACCTGGGGACAATCGCTGGCTACACCTTC.